This TCR beta chain comes out of a study of neoadjuvant anti-PD-1 for oral cavity cancer. Time point: after neoadjuvant nivolumab, at surgical resection. Using immunoSEQ multiplex PCR, the repertoire was profiled, and TCRdb retains in-frame clones only, with some absent. This sample has more than 13,000 clones, with about 81% found just once. The germline V gene encodes CDR1 SGHNT and CDR2 YYREEE (reference sequence). CDR3 length: 16 residues. Trimming took off 1 base at V and 0 bases at J, with 12 bases between the two ends. The chain is built from TRBV5-4 and TRBJ2-3; D might be TRBD1 or TRBD2, each matching 5 bases. The sample here was PBMCs, taken after nivolumab (anti-PD-1) treatment. The receptor was derived from a person aged 40 to 85 with oral cavity squamous cell carcinoma. CDR3 in amino acids: CASSLNPGLSTDTQYF. The CDR3 DNA sequence: TGTGCCAGCAGCTTGAACCCGGGGCTTAGCACAGATACGCAGTATTTT. Looking up the rest from reference TRBV5-4 and TRBJ2-3 gives the full variable domain: ETGVTQSPTHLIKTRGQQVTLRCSSQSGHNTVSWYQQALGQGPQFIFQYYREEENGRGNFPPRFSGLQFPNYSSELNVNALELDDSALYLCASSLNPGLSTDTQYFGPGTRLTVL.